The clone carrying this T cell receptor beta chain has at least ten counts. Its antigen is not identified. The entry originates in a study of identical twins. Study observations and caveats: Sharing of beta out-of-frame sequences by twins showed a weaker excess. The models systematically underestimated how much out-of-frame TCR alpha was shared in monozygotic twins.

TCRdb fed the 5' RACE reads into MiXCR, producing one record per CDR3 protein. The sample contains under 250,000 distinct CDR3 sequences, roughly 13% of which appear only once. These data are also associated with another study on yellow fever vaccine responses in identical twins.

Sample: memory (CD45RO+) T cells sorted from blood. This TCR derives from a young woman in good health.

The CDR3 spells CSVASSGGGGNEQFF. The CDR3 DNA is TGCAGCGTTGCCTCTTCGGGGGGGGGCGGCAATGAGCAGTTCTTC. The chain carries TRBV29-1 and TRBJ2-1, with 8 positions matching TRBD2. The CDR3 runs to 15 residues. Germline V gives CDR1 SQVTM, CDR2 ANQGSEA. Trimming at V came to 4 bases and at J to 6 bases, leaving 11 bases not matched to a gene.